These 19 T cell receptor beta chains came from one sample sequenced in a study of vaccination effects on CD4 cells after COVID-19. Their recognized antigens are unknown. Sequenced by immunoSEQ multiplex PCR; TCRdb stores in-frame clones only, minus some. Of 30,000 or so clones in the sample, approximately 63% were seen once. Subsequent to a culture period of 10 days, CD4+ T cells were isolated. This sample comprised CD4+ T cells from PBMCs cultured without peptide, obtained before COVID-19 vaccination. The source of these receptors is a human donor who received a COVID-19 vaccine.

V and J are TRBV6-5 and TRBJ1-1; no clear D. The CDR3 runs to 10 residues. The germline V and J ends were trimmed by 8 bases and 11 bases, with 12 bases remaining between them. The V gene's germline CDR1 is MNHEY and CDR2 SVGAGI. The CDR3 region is CASREVAAFF. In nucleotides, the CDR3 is TGTGCCAGCCGCGAGGTTGCCGCTTTCTTT.

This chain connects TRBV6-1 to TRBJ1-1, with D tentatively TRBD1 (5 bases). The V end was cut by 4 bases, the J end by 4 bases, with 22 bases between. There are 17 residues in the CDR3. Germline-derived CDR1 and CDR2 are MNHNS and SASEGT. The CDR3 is CASSVKDSWGKVTEAFF. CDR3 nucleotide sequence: TGTGCCAGCAGTGTTAAGGATTCTTGGGGGAAGGTCACTGAAGCTTTCTTT.

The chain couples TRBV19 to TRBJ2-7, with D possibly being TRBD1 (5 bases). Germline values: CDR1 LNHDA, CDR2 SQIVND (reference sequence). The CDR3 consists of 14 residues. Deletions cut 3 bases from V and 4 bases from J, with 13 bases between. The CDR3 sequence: CASSMGQGLYEQYF. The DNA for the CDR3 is TGTGCCAGTAGTATGGGGCAGGGTCTATACGAGCAGTACTTC.

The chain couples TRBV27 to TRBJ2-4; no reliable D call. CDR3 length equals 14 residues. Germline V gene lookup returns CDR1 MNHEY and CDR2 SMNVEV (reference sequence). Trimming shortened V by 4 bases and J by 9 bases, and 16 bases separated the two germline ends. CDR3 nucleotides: TGTGCCAGCAGTTGGTCTGGCGTTCGGACCATTCAGTACTTC. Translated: CASSWSGVRTIQYF.

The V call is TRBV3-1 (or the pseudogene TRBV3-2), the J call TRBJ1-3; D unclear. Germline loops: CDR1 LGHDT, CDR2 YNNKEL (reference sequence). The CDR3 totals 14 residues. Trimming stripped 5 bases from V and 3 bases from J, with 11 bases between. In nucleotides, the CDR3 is TGTGCCAGCAGCGGTGGGCTCGGTGGAAACACCATATATTTT. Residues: CASSGGLGGNTIYF.

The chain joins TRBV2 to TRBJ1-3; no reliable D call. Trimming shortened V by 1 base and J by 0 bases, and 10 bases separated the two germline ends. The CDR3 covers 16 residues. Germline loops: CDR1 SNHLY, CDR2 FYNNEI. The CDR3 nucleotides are TGTGCCAGCAGTGAAGGACCGTCCCTCTCTGGAAACACCATATATTTT. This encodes CASSEGPSLSGNTIYF.

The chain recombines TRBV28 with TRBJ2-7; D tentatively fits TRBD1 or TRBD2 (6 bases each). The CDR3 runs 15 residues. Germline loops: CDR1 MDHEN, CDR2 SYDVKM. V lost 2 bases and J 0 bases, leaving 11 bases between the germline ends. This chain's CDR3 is CASSLIQGGSYEQYF. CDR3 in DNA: TGTGCCAGCAGTTTAATACAGGGAGGCTCCTACGAGCAGTACTTC.

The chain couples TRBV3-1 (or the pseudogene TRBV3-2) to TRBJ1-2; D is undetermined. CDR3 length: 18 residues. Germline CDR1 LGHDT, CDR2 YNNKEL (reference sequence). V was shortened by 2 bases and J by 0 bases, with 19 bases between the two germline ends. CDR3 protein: CASSQNSRPSNPNYGYTF. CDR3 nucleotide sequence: TGTGCCAGCAGCCAAAATTCCCGACCCAGCAATCCTAACTATGGCTACACCTTC.

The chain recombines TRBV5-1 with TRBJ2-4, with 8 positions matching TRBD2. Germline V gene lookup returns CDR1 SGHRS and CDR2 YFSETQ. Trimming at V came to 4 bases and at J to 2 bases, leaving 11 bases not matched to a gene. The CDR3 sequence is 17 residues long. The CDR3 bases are TGCGCCAGCAGCCCGTCGGGGGGGCGATTATCCAAAAACATTCAGTACTTC. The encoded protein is CASSPSGGRLSKNIQYF.

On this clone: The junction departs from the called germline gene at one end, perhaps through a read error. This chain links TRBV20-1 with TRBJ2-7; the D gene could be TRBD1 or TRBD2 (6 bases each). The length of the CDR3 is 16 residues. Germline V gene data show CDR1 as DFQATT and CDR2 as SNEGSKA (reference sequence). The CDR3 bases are TGCAGTGCTAGTCACCGAGGGGGGCATTCCTCCCACGAGCAGTACTTC. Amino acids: CSASHRGGHSSHEQYF.

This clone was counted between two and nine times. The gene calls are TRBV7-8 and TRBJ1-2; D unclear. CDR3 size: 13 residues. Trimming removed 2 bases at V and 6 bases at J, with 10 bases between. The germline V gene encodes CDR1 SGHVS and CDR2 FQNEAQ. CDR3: CASSLLEDDGYTF. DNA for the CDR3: TGTGCCAGCAGCTTACTCGAGGACGATGGCTACACCTTC.

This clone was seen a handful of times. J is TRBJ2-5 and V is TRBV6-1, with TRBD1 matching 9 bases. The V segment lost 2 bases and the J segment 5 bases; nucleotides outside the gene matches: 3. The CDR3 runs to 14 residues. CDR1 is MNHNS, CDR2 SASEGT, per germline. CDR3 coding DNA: TGTGCCAGCAGTGAACTGGGGACAGGGGAGACCCAGTACTTC. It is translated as CASSELGTGETQYF.

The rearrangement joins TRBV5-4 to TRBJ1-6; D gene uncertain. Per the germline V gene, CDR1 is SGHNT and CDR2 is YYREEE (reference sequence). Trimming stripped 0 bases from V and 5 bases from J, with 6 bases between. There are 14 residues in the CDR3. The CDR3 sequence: CASSLVSDNSPLHF. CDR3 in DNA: TGTGCCAGCAGCTTGGTTTCAGATAATTCACCCCTCCACTTT.

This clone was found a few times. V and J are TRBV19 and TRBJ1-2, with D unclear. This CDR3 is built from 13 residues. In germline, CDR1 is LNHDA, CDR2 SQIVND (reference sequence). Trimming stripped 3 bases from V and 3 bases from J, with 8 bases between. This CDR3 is CASSIAGDYGYTF. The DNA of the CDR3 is TGTGCCAGTAGTATTGCTGGGGACTATGGCTACACCTTC.

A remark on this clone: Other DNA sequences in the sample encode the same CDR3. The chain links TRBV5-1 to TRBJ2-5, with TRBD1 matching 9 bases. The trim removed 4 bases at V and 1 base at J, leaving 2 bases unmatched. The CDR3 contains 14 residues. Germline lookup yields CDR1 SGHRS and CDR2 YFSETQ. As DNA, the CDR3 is TGCGCCAGCAGCCCGGGACAGGGCCAAGAGACCCAGTACTTC. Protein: CASSPGQGQETQYF.

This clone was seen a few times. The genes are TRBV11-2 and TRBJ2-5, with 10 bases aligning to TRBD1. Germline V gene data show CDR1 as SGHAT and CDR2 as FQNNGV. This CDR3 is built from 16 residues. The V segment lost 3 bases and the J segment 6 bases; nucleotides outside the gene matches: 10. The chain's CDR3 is CASSLSDRGRVKTQYF. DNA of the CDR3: TGTGCCAGCAGCTTGTCCGACAGGGGGCGCGTTAAGACCCAGTACTTC.

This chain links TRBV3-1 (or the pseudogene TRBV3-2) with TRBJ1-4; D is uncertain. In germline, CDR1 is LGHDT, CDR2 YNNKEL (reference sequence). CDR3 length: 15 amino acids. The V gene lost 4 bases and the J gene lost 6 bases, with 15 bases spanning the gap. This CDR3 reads CASSPKWGGDEKLFF. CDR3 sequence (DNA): TGTGCCAGCAGCCCCAAGTGGGGTGGGGATGAAAAACTGTTTTTT.

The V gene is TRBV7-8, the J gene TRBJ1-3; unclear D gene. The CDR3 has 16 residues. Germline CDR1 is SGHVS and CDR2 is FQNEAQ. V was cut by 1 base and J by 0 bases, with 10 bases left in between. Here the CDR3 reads CASSLVTRSSGNTIYF. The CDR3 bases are TGTGCCAGCAGCTTAGTGACCCGGAGCTCTGGAAACACCATATATTTT.

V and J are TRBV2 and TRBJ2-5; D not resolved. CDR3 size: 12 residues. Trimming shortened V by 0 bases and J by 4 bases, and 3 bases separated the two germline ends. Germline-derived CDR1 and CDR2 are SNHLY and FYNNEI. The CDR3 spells CASSEAVETQYF. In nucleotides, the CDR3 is TGTGCCAGCAGTGAAGCGGTAGAGACCCAGTACTTC.